The TCR beta chain described here comes from a study of cytomegalovirus exposure and HLA in healthy donors. Overall study results and limits: Association of roughly 18,000 TCR beta sequences with HLA alleles was found at 0.05 false discovery rate in a later analysis.

V was pared by 4 bases and J by 1 base, with 13 bases between. Germline-derived CDR1 and CDR2 are SEHNR and FQNEAQ (reference sequence). The CDR3 has 15 residues. Details on this clone: Its antigen is currently unknown.

PCR primers comprised 60 Vbeta and 13 Jbeta primers. This table comes from immunoSEQ multiplex PCR, and its TCRdb copy is limited to in-frame clones, with some not included. Found here are around 200,000 clones; the top ten clones hold roughly 0.98%. The chain employs TRBV7-9 and TRBJ1-1; tentative D call: TRBD1 (6 bases). Source material: PBMCs. The receptor was derived from a woman aged 30 to 39 in good health and CMV-seropositive. DNA of the CDR3: TGTGCCAGCAGCTCCGTGAGGGGGGGGAACACTGAAGCTTTCTTT. Protein sequence: CASSSVRGGNTEAFF.